This TCR beta chain was recovered during a study of OX40 agonist ivuxolimab in advanced cancers. The repertoire was sequenced with immunoSEQ multiplex PCR; TCRdb's copy has only in-frame clones and lacks some. The sample lists over 55,000 clones; about 81% were seen once. Germline assignment: CDR1 SEHNR and CDR2 FQNEAQ (reference sequence). V lost 4 bases, J lost 8 bases, and 2 bases lay in between. The CDR3 covers 9 residues. This TCR was sampled from an adult with an advanced solid tumor such as melanoma, head and neck, liver or kidney cancer. The sample here was CD4+ or CD8+ T cells sorted from blood, taken in a trial of the OX40 agonist ivuxolimab. The chain recombines TRBV7-9 with TRBJ1-1; D gene ambiguous. The CDR3 DNA reads TGTGCCAGCAGCTACGAAGCTTTCTTT. Residues: CASSYEAFF.